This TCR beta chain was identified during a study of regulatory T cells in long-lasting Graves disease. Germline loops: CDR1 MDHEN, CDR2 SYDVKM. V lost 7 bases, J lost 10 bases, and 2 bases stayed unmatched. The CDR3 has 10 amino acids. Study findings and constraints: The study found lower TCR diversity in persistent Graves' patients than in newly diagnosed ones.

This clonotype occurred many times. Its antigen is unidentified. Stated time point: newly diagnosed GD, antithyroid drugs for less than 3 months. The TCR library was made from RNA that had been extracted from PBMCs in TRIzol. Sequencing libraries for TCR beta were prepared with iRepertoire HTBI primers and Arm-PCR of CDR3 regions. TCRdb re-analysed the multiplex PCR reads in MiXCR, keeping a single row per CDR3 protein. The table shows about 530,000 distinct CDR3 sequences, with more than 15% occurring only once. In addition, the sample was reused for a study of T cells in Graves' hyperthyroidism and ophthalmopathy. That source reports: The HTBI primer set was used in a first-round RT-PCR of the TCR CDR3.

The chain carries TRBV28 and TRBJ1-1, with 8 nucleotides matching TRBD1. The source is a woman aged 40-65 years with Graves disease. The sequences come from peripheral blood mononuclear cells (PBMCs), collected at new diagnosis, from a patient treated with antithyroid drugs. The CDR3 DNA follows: TGTGCCAGCATCAGGGGGCCAGCTTTCTTT. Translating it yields CASIRGPAFF.